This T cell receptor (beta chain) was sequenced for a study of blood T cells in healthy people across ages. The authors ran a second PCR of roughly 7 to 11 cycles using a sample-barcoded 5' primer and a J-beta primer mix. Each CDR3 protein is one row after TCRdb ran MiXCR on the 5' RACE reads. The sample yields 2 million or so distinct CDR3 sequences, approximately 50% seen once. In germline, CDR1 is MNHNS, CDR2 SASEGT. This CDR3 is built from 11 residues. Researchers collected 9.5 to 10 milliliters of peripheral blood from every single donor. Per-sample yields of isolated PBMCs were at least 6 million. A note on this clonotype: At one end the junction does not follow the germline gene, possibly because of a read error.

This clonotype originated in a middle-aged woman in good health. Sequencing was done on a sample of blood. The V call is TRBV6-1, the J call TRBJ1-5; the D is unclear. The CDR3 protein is CAGSEAQPQHF. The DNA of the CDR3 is TGTGCCGGCAGTGAAGCTCAGCCCCAGCATTTT.